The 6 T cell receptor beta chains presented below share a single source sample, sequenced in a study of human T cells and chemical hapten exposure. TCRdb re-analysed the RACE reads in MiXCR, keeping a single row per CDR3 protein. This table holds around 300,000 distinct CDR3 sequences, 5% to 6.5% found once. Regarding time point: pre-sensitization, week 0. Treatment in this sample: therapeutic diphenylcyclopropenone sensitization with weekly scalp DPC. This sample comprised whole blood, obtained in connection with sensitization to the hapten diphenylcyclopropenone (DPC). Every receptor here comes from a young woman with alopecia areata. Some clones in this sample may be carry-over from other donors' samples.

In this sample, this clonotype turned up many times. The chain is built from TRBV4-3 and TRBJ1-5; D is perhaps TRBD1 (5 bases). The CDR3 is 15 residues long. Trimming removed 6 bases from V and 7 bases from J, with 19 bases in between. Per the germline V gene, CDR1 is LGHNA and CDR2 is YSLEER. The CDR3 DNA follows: TGCGCCAGCAGTCAGGGATACGGGGAATTCCAGCCCCAGCATTTT. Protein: CASSQGYGEFQPQHF.

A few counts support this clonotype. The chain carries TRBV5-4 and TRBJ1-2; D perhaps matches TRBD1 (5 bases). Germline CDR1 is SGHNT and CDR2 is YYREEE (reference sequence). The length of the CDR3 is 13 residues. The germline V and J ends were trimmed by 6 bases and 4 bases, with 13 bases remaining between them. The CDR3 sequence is CASTPQDAYGYTF. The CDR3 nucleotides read TGTGCCAGCACCCCACAGGACGCCTATGGCTACACCTTC.

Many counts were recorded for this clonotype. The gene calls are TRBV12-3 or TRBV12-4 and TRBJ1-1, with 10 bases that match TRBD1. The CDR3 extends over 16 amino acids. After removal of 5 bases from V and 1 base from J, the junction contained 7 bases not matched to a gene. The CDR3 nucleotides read TGTGCCAGCAGTCCCGGACAGGGGGGCTGGAACACTGAAGCTTTCTTT. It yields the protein CASSPGQGGWNTEAFF.

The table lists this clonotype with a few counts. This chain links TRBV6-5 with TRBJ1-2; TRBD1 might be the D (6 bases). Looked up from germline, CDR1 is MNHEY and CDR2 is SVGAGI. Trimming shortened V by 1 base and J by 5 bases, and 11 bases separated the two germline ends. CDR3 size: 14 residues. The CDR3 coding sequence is TGTGCCAGCAGTTACTATACAGGGTTTTATGGCTACACCTTC. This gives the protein CASSYYTGFYGYTF.

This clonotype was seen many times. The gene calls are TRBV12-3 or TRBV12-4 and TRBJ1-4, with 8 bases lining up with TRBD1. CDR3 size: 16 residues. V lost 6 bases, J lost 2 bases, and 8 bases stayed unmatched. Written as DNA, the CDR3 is TGTGCCAGCAGCCAAACCCAGGGGGCGACTAATGAAAAACTGTTTTTT. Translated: CASSQTQGATNEKLFF.

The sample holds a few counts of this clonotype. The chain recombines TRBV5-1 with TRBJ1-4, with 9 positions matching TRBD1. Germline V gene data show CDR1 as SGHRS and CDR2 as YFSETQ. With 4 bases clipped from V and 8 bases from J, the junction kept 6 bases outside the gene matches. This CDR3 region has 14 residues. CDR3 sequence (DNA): TGCGCCAGCAGCGAACAGGGGGCAGGCGAAAAACTGTTTTTT. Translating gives CASSEQGAGEKLFF.